This entry is about one TCR beta chain. Its antigen remains unidentified. This sample was included in a study of shared clonotypes between healthy human individuals. Study-level results: Clonotype sharing among donors, it was expected, would be affected by sequencing depth. Collection of samples was limited to blood; tissue repertoires likely differ.

CDR3 length: 15 residues. V was shortened by 1 base and J by 0 bases, with 10 bases between the two germline ends. The germline gives CDR1 LNHNV, CDR2 YYDKDF (reference sequence). Clones were read by immunoSEQ multiplex PCR, and TCRdb kept only the in-frame ones, dropping some. Among about 460,000 clones listed, 75% to 80% were seen once. Adults of Caucasian background living in Nashville, Tennessee made up all donors. The study used approximately 90 million PBMCs per unsorted sample for genomic DNA. Material: PBMCs. This TCR was sampled from a woman between 35 and 50 years old in good health. Some clones in this sample may be carry-over from other donors' samples. The chain couples TRBV15 to TRBJ2-7; D unclear. The CDR3 reads CATSRVGASSYEQYF. In DNA form, the CDR3 reads TGTGCCACCAGCAGAGTTGGCGCGAGCTCCTACGAGCAGTACTTC.